This T cell receptor (beta chain) originates from a study of molecular identifiers for immune sequencing clone quantification. Study results and limitations: Amid around 900,000 naive cells, spiked Jurkat TCR RNA from one cell was reportedly still detectable.

Germline-derived CDR1 and CDR2 are SGHAT and FQNNGV. The CDR3 extends over 14 amino acids. Each CDR3 protein gets one entry after TCRdb re-called the PCR reads with MiXCR. This table has more than 95,000 distinct CDR3 sequences, approximately 24% appearing once. Note on this clonotype: The antigen remains unidentified. The junction and the germline gene differ at one end; a read error may be behind it.

The chain links TRBV11-2 to TRBJ2-7, with 8 positions matching TRBD1. The material sequenced was naive CD8+ T cells from blood, with Jurkat cell RNA spiked in. Stated subset: FACS-sorted CD8+CD4-CCR7+CD45RA+ naive T cells. This sequence was found in a human donor in good health. Some libraries in this study had Jurkat cell RNA spiked in. Written as DNA, the CDR3 is TGTGCCCGCAGCTCAGCCGGGACAGGATACGAGCAGTACTTC. Translation gives CARSSAGTGYEQYF.